One and the same sample provided the 17 T cell receptor beta chains below, sequenced in a study of CD8 T cells in Susac syndrome. The RNA input was about 0.5 to 1 ug, and it was reverse transcribed with random hexamers. Using its own MiXCR run on the immunoSEQ multiplex PCR reads, TCRdb lists one record per CDR3 protein. Here the sample spans 100,000 to 150,000 distinct CDR3 sequences, 90% to 95% being singletons. Sequenced material: CD4+ T cells from PBMCs. The source is a human donor in good health.

This clonotype was observed once. The chain joins TRBV20-1 to TRBJ2-7, with D perhaps TRBD1 or TRBD2 (5 bases each). V was trimmed by 5 bases and J by 5 bases, leaving 22 bases between them. Germline V gene lookup returns CDR1 DFQATT and CDR2 SNEGSKA (reference sequence). This CDR3 is built from 15 residues. The CDR3 region has the DNA TGCAGTGCTTCCCCCATGGGGACGATTCACCACGAGCAGTACTTC. This codes for CSASPMGTIHHEQYF.

The chain uses TRBV12-3 or TRBV12-4 and TRBJ2-1, with 14 bases matching TRBD2. The length of the CDR3 is 15 residues. The junction had 8 bases not matched to a gene; V was cut back by 10 bases and J by 6 bases. The CDR3 DNA follows: TGTGCCAACTCAGGGACTAGCGGGAGCCCCAATGAGCAGTTCTTC. Amino acids: CANSGTSGSPNEQFF.

This chain uses TRBV18 with TRBJ1-1; D gene ambiguous. The germline CDR1 and CDR2 sequences are KGHSH and LQKENI. The CDR3 is 12 residues long. Trimming left V 3 bases short and J 8 bases short, with 10 bases between. CDR3 nucleotides: TGTGCCAGCTCACCTAGCAGCCCAGAAGCTTTCTTT. Amino acids: CASSPSSPEAFF. The full variable domain, its missing parts supplied by reference TRBV18 and TRBJ1-1, is NAGVMQNPRHLVRRRGQEARLRCSPMKGHSHVYWYRQLPEEGLKFMVYLQKENIIDESGMPKERFSAEFPKEGPSILRIQQVVRGDSAAYFCASSPSSPEAFFGQGTRLTVV.

The chain carries TRBV18 and TRBJ2-7; TRBD1 agrees at 8 bases. J was trimmed by 9 bases and V by 6 bases; bases with no gene match: 13. CDR1 and CDR2 from the germline V gene are KGHSH and LQKENI. The CDR3 spans 14 residues. For the CDR3, the DNA is TGTGCCAGCTCCCCAAAAGACAGGGGTTTGGGGCAGTACTTC. It encodes CASSPKDRGLGQYF.

The chain employs TRBV29-1 and TRBJ2-3; unclear D gene. Germline lookup yields CDR1 SQVTM and CDR2 ANQGSEA. The germline V and J ends were trimmed by 1 base and 3 bases, with 8 bases remaining between them. CDR3 size: 13 residues. CDR3 region: CSVEVLVTDTQYF. CDR3 bases: TGCAGCGTTGAAGTTCTTGTTACAGATACGCAGTATTTT.

This clonotype has just one count. The chain joins TRBV5-4 to TRBJ2-1; 13 bases fit TRBD2. The CDR3 contains 18 residues. V was pared by 4 bases and J by 9 bases, with 16 bases of the junction left unmatched. Germline CDR1 is SGHNT and CDR2 is YYREEE (reference sequence). In DNA form, the CDR3 reads TGTGCCAGCAGCCAGGCGGGGACTAGCGGGATTAGGGGGTCTGAGCAGTTCTTC. It is translated as CASSQAGTSGIRGSEQFF.

In regard to this clonotype: An end of the junction does not agree with germline; a read error may underlie this. The V call is TRBV29-1, the J call TRBJ2-7; no firm D call. Looked up from germline, CDR1 is SQVTM and CDR2 is ANQGSEA. The CDR3 contains 16 residues. The CDR3 DNA reads as TGCAGCGTGGAAGGTGGCAGCCCCAGAAATAACTACGAGCAGTACTTC. Protein product: CSVEGGSPRNNYEQYF.

This sequence joins TRBV7-9 and TRBJ1-2; D is perhaps TRBD1 (6 bases). This CDR3 is built from 16 residues. The germline V gene encodes CDR1 SEHNR and CDR2 FQNEAQ (reference sequence). V lost 5 bases to trimming and J lost 1 base, with 17 bases between them. CDR3 in DNA: TGTGCCAGCAGCCCCATGGGACACCGGTTTAACTATGGCTACACCTTC. This codes for CASSPMGHRFNYGYTF. Supplemented by reference TRBV7-9 and TRBJ1-2, the full variable domain reads DTGVSQNPRHKITKRGQNVTFRCDPISEHNRLYWYRQTLGQGPEFLTYFQNEAQLEKSRLLSDRFSAERPKGSFSTLEIQRTEQGDSAMYLCASSPMGHRFNYGYTFGSGTRLTVV.

The chain's CDR3 is CASSEANTLSTDTQYF. In nucleotides, the CDR3 is TGTGCCAGCAGTGAAGCTAATACACTAAGCACAGATACGCAGTATTTT. The chain has TRBV2 and TRBJ2-3; no definite D call. CDR1 is SNHLY, CDR2 FYNNEI, per germline. V lost 0 bases, J lost 0 bases, and 10 bases lay in between. This CDR3 is 16 amino acids long.

The chain couples TRBV3-1 to TRBJ2-1; D possibly matches TRBD1 or TRBD2 (5 bases each). Trimming shortened V by 6 bases and J by 3 bases, and 15 bases separated the two germline ends. Germline CDR1 LGHDT, CDR2 YNNKEL (reference sequence). The CDR3 extends over 15 amino acids. The CDR3 DNA sequence: TGTGCCAGCAGACGCCGGGACGGACGCTACAATGAGCAGTTCTTC. It yields the protein CASRRRDGRYNEQFF.

This rearrangement joins TRBV9 to TRBJ1-2; 8 bases align to TRBD1. V shed 4 bases, J shed 6 bases, and the junction held 11 bases outside the gene matches. Germline CDR1 SGDLS, CDR2 YYNGEE. This CDR3 is 15 amino acids long. CDR3 in amino acids: CASSTGQAGYNGYTF. The CDR3 bases are TGTGCCAGCAGCACGGGACAGGCGGGCTATAATGGCTACACCTTC.

The gene calls are TRBV28 and TRBJ2-7, with 12 bases fitting TRBD2. CDR3 length equals 15 residues. CDR1 and CDR2 (germline): MDHEN, SYDVKM. V was clipped by 4 bases and J by 2 bases; unmatched bases: 3. DNA for the CDR3: TGTGCCAGCAGTTCCGGACTAGCGGGAACCTACGAGCAGTACTTC. This encodes CASSSGLAGTYEQYF.

This clonotype was observed once. The CDR3 bases are TGCAGCGTTGAGAACAGGGCCAACACCGGGGAGCTGTTTTTT. As protein: CSVENRANTGELFF. V gene TRBV29-1 combines with J gene TRBJ2-2; TRBD1 is a possible D gene (6 bases). V shed 3 bases and J shed 2 bases, with 10 bases lying between them. The CDR3 has 14 amino acids. Germline V gene sequence: CDR1 SQVTM, CDR2 ANQGSEA.

This clonotype appeared a single time. This sequence joins TRBV9 and TRBJ2-2; perhaps TRBD2 as D (7 bases). The CDR3 sequence is 16 residues long. Germline CDR1 reads SGDLS; CDR2 reads YYNGEE. Trimming removed 0 bases from V and 5 bases from J, with 14 bases in between. Here the CDR3 reads CASSVVGGARTGELFF. The CDR3 bases are TGTGCCAGCAGCGTAGTTGGGGGGGCTCGGACCGGGGAGCTGTTTTTT.

This sequence joins TRBV7-9 and TRBJ2-7; maybe TRBD2 (6 bases). The CDR3 extends over 12 amino acids. From germline, CDR1 is SEHNR and CDR2 FQNEAQ (reference sequence). Trimming left V 5 bases short and J 9 bases short, with 14 bases between. The CDR3 bases are TGTGCCAGCAGCGAGGAGGGGCTGGGGCAGTACTTC. Translating it yields CASSEEGLGQYF.

The V call is TRBV4-2, the J call TRBJ1-1; 10 nucleotides match TRBD1. V shed 1 base, J shed 5 bases, and the junction held 4 bases outside the gene matches. Per germline, CDR1 LGHNA and CDR2 YNFKEQ. The CDR3 runs 15 residues. This CDR3 is CASSQADRGSTEAFF. The CDR3, as DNA: TGTGCCAGCAGCCAAGCGGACAGGGGGAGTACTGAAGCTTTCTTT.

V is TRBV3-1 and J is TRBJ2-5; 9 bases map to TRBD1. V lost 7 bases and J lost 2; bases outside the gene matches: 5. CDR1 and CDR2 from the germline V gene are LGHDT and YNNKEL (reference sequence). The CDR3 is made up of 14 amino acids. In DNA, the CDR3 is TGTGCCAGCACCGGGACAGGGAGACAAGAGACCCAGTACTTC. Its protein is CASTGTGRQETQYF.